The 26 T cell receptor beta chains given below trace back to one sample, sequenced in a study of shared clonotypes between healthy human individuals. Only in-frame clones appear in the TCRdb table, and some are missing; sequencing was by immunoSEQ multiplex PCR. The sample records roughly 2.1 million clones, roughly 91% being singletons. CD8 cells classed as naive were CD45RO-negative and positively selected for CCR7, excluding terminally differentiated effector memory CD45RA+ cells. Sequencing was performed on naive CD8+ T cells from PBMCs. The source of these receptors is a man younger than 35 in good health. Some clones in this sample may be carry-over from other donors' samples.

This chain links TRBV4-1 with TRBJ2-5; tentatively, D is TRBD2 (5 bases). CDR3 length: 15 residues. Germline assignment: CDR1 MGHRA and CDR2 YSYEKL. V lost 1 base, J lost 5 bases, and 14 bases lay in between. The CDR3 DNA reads TGCGCCAGCAGCCAAGTTGAACTAGAAACGGAGACCCAGTACTTC. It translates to CASSQVELETETQYF.

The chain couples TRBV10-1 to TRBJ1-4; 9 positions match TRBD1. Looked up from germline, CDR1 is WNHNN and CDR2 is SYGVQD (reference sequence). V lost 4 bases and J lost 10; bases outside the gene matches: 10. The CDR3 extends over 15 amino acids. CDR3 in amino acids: CASSADRGCPRKLFF. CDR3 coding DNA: TGCGCCAGCAGTGCTGACAGGGGGTGCCCGCGAAAACTGTTTTTT.

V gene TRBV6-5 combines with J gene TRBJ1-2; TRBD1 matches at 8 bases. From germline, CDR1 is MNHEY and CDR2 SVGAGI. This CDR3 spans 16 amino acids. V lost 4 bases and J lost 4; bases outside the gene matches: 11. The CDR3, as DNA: TGTGCCAGCAGTTCACGACAGGGGCATCCCCTCTATGGCTACACCTTC. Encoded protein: CASSSRQGHPLYGYTF.

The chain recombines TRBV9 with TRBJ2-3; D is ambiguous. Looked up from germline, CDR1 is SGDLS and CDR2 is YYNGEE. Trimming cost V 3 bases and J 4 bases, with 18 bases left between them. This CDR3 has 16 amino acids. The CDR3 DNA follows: TGTGCCAGCAGCGCCATTTGGGGTAGCCTAGCAGATACGCAGTATTTT. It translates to CASSAIWGSLADTQYF.

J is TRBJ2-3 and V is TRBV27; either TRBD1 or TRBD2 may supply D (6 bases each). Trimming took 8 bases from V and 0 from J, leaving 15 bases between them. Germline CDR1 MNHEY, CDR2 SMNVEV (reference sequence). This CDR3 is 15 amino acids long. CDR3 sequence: CASHSGAGSTDTQYF. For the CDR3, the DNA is TGTGCCAGCCACTCGGGGGCGGGTAGCACAGATACGCAGTATTTT.

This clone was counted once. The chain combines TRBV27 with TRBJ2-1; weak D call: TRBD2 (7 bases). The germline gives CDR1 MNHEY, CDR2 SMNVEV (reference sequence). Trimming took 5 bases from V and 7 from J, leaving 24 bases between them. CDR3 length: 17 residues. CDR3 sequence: CASSLGGMHREENEQFF. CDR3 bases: TGTGCCAGCAGTCTAGGGGGGATGCATCGGGAGGAAAATGAGCAGTTCTTC.

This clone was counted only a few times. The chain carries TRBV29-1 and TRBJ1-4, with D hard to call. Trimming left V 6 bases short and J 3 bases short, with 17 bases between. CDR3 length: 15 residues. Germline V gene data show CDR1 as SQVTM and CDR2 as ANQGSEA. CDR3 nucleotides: TGCAGCGTCGCGATACAGTGGATAGCTAATGAAAAACTGTTTTTT. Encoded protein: CSVAIQWIANEKLFF.

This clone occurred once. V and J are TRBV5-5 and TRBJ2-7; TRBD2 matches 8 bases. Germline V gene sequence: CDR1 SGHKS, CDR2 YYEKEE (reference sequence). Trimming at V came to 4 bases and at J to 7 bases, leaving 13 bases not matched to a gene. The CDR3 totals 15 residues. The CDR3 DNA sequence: TGTGCCAGCAGCGAACCGGGACTAGTAGGGCTGGAGCAGTACTTC. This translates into CASSEPGLVGLEQYF.

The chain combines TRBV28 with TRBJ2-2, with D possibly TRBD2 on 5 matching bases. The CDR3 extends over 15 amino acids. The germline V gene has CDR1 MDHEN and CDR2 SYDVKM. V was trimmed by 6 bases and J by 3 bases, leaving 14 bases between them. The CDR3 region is CASRGDEDYTGELFF. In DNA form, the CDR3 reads TGTGCCAGCAGGGGCGATGAGGACTACACCGGGGAGCTGTTTTTT.

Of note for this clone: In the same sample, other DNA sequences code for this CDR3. CDR3 sequence reads: CASSPRTGGDEQYF. The DNA of the CDR3 is TGTGCCAGCAGTCCTAGGACAGGGGGCGACGAGCAGTACTTC. The chain joins TRBV27 to TRBJ2-7; 11 nucleotides agree with TRBD1. Unmatched junction bases numbered 5, after V lost 5 bases and J lost 5 bases. The CDR3 consists of 14 residues. Germline loops: CDR1 MNHEY, CDR2 SMNVEV (reference sequence).

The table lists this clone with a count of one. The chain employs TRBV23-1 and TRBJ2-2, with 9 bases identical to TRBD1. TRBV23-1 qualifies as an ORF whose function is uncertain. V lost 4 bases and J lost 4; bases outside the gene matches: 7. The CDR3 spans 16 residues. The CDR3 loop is CASSLPGTGSTGELFF. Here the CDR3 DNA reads TGCGCCAGCAGTCTACCGGGGACAGGGAGCACCGGGGAGCTGTTTTTT.

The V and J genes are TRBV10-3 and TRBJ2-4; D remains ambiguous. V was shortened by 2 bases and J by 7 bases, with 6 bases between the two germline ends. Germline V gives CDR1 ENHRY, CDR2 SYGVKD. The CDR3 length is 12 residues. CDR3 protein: CAISEGPNIQYF. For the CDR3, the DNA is TGTGCCATCAGTGAGGGACCGAACATTCAGTACTTC.

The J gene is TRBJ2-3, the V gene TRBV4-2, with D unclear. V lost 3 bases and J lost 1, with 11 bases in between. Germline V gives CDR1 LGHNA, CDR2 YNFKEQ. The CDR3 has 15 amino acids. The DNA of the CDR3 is TGTGCCAGCAGCCAGTTCCTCTCGGGCACAGATACGCAGTATTTT. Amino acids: CASSQFLSGTDTQYF.

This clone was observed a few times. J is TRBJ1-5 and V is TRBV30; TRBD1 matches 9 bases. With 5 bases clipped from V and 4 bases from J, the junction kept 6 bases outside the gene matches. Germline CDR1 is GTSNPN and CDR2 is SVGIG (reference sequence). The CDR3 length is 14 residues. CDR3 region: CAWDTGTGNQPQHF. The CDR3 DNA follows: TGTGCCTGGGATACCGGGACAGGGAATCAGCCCCAGCATTTT.

The CDR3 loop reads CSVDPFGTNNEQFF. Written as DNA, the CDR3 is TGCAGCGTTGACCCCTTTGGGACCAACAATGAGCAGTTCTTC. The genes are TRBV29-1 and TRBJ2-1; D may match TRBD1 or TRBD2 (5 bases each). Germline lookup yields CDR1 SQVTM and CDR2 ANQGSEA. V was clipped by 3 bases and J by 5 bases, with 14 bases between them. This CDR3 contains 14 residues.

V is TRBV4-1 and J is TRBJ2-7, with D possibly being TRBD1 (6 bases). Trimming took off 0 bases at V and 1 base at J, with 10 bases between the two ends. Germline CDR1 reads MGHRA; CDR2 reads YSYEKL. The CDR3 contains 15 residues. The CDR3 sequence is CASSQDPRGSYEQYF. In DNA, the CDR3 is TGCGCCAGCAGCCAAGATCCCAGGGGATCCTACGAGCAGTACTTC.

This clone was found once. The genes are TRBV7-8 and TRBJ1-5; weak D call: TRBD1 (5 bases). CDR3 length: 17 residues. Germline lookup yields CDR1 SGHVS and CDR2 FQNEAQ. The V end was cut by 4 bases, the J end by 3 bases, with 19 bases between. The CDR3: CASSSFRGGVPNQPQHF. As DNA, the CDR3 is TGTGCCAGCAGCTCATTCCGTGGGGGGGTCCCCAATCAGCCCCAGCATTTT. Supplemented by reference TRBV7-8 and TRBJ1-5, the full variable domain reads GAGVSQSPRYKVAKRGQDVALRCDPISGHVSLFWYQQALGQGPEFLTYFQNEAQLDKSGLPSDRFFAERPEGSVSTLKIQRTQQEDSAVYLCASSSFRGGVPNQPQHFGDGTRLSIL.

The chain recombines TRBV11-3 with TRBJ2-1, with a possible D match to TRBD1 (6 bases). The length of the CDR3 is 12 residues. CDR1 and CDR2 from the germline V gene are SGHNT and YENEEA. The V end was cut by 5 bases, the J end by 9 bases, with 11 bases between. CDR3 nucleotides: TGTGCCAGCAGCCGAAGGGGGATTGAGCAGTTCTTC. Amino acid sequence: CASSRRGIEQFF.

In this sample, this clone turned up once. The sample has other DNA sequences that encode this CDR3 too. Here the CDR3 reads CASSPGGEQYF. The CDR3 DNA reads TGTGCCAGTAGCCCAGGGGGCGAGCAGTACTTC. The chain couples TRBV19 to TRBJ2-7; the match to TRBD1 covers 7 bases. This CDR3 is 11 amino acids long. Germline CDR1 reads LNHDA; CDR2 reads SQIVND (reference sequence). The V segment lost 6 bases and the J segment 6 bases; nucleotides outside the gene matches: 2. The variable domain in full, with the rest retrieved from reference TRBV19 and TRBJ2-7, is DGGITQSPKYLFRKEGQNVTLSCEQNLNHDAMYWYRQDPGQGLRLIYYSQIVNDFQKGDIAEGYSVSREKKESFPLTVTSAQKNPTAFYLCASSPGGEQYFGPGTRLTVT.

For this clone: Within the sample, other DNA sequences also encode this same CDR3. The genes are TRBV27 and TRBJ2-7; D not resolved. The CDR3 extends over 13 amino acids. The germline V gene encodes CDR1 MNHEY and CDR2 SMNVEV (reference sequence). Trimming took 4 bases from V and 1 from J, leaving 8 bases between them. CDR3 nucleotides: TGTGCCAGCAGTTCTGGGCTGTCCTACGAGCAGTACTTC. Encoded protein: CASSSGLSYEQYF.

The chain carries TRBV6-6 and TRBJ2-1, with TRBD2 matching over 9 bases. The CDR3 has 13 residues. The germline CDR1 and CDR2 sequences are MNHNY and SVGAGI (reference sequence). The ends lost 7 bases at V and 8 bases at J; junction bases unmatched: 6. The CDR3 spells CASISLAGYEQFF. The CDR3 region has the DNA TGTGCCAGCATTTCCCTAGCGGGATATGAGCAGTTCTTC.

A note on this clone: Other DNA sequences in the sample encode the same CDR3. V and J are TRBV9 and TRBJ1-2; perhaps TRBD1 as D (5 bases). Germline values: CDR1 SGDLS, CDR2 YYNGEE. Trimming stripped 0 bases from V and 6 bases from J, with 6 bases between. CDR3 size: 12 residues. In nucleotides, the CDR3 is TGTGCCAGCAGCGTAGGGGGCCATGGCTACACCTTC. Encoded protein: CASSVGGHGYTF.

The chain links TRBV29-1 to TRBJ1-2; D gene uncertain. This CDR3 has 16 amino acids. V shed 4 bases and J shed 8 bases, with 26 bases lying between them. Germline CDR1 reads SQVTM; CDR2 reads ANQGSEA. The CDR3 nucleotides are TGCAGCGTTGCCCTTGGGGTGAGGTCCCTGAGTGAAGGCTACACCTTC. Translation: CSVALGVRSLSEGYTF.

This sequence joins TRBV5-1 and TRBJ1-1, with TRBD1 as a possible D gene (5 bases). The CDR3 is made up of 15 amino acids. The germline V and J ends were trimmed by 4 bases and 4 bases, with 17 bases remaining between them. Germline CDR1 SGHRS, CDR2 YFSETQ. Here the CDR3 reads CASSIDPGMGTEAFF. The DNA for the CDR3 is TGCGCCAGCAGCATTGATCCAGGGATGGGCACTGAAGCTTTCTTT. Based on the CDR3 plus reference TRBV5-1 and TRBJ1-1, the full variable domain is KAGVTQTPRYLIKTRGQQVTLSCSPISGHRSVSWYQQTPGQGLQFLFEYFSETQRNKGNFPGRFSGRQFSNSRSEMNVSTLELGDSALYLCASSIDPGMGTEAFFGQGTRLTVV.

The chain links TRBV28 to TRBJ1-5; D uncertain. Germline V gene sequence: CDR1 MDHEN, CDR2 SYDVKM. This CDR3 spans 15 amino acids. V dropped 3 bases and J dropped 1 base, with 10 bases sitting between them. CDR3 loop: CASSFATYSNQPQHF. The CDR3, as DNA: TGTGCCAGCAGTTTTGCCACATACAGCAATCAGCCCCAGCATTTT. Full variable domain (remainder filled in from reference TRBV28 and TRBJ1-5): DVKVTQSSRYLVKRTGEKVFLECVQDMDHENMFWYRQDPGLGLRLIYFSYDVKMKEKGDIPEGYSVSREKKERFSLILESASTNQTSMYLCASSFATYSNQPQHFGDGTRLSIL.

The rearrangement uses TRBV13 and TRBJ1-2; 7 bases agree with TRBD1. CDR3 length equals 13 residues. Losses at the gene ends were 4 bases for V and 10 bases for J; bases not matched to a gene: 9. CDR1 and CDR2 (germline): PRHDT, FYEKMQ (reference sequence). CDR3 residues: CASSSRRQGNYTF. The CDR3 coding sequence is TGTGCCAGCAGCTCACGGAGACAGGGAAACTACACCTTC.